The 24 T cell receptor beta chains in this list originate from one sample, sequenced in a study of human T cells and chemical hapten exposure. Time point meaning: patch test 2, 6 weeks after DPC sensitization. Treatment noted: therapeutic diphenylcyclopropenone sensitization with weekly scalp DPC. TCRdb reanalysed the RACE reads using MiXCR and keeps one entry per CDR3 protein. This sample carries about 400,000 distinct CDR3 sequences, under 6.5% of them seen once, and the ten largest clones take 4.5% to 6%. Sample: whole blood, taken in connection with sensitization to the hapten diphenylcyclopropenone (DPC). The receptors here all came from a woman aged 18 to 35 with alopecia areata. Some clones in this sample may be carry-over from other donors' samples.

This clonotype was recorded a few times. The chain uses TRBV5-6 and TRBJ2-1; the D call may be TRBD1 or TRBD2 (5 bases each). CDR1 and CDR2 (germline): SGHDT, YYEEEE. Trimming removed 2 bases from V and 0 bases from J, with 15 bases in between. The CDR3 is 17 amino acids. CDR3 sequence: CASSLNWGPSSYNEQFF. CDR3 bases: TGTGCCAGCAGCTTAAATTGGGGACCTAGCTCCTACAATGAGCAGTTCTTC.

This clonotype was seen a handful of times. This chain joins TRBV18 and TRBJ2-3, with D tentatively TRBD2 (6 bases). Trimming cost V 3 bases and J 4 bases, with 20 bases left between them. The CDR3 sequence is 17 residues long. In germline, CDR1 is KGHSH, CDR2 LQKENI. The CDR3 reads CASSPESRLGYPDTQYF. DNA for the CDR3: TGTGCCAGCTCACCGGAGTCTCGACTAGGGTATCCAGATACGCAGTATTTT.

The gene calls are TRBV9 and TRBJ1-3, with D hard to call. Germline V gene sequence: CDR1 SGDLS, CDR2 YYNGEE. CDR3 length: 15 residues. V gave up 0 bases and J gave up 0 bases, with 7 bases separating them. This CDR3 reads CASSVDAGSGNTIYF. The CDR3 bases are TGTGCCAGCAGCGTAGATGCGGGCTCTGGAAACACCATATATTTT.

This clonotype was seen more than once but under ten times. CDR3 DNA sequence: TGTGCCAGCAGTGTTATAATGATCTCATGGGACAGGGGCTACGAGCAGTACTTC. This translates into CASSVIMISWDRGYEQYF. V gene TRBV6-1 combines with J gene TRBJ2-7, with TRBD1 matching 10 bases. This CDR3 spans 18 amino acids. Trimming took 4 bases from V and 3 from J; bases not matched to a gene: 15. CDR1 is MNHNS and CDR2 is SASEGT in the germline V gene.

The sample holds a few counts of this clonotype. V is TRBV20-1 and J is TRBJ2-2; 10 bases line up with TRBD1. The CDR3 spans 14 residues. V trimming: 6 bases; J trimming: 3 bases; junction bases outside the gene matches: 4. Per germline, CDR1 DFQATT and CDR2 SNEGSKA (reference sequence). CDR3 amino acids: CSAWDRGYTGELFF. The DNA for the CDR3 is TGCAGTGCCTGGGACAGGGGATACACCGGGGAGCTGTTTTTT.

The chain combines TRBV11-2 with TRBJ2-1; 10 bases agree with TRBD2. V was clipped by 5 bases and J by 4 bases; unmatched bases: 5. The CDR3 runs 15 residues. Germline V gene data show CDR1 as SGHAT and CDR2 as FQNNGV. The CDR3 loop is CASSPVAGGYNEQFF. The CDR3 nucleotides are TGTGCCAGCAGCCCGGTAGCGGGGGGTTACAATGAGCAGTTCTTC.

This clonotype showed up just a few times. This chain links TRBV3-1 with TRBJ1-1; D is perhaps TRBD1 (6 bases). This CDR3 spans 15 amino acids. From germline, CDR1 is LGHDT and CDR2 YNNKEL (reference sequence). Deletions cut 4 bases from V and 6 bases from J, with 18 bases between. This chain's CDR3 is CASSPAGRQVAEAFF. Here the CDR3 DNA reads TGTGCCAGCAGCCCCGCCGGCCGACAGGTGGCTGAAGCTTTCTTT.

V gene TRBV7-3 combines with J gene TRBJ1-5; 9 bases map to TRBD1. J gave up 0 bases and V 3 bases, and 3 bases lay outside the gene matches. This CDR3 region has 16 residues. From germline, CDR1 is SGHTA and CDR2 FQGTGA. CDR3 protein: CASSFRDRDSNQPQHF. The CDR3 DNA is TGTGCCAGCAGCTTCCGGGACAGGGATAGCAATCAGCCCCAGCATTTT.

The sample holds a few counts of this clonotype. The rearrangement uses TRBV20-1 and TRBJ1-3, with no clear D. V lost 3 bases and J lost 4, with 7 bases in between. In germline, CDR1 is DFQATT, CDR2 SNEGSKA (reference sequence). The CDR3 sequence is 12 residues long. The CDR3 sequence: CSARAPGNTIYF. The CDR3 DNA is TGCAGTGCTAGGGCCCCGGGAAACACCATATATTTT.

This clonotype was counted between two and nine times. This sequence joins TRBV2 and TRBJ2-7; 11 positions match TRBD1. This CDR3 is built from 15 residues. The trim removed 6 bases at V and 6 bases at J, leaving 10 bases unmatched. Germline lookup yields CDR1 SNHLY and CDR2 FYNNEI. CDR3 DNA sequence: TGTGCCAGCAGCGTTGGGACAGGGGGAAGCGGCGAGCAGTACTTC. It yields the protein CASSVGTGGSGEQYF.

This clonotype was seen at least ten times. The CDR3, as DNA: TGTGCCAGCAGCCCTCCTCTCGGGGGCGATACGCAGTATTTT. Its translation: CASSPPLGGDTQYF. V and J are TRBV6-2 or TRBV6-3 and TRBJ2-3, with D perhaps assigned TRBD1 or TRBD2 (6 bases each). The CDR3 runs 14 residues. V lost 6 bases, J lost 6 bases, and 16 bases lay in between. Germline V CDR1 and CDR2: MNHEY, SVGEGT.

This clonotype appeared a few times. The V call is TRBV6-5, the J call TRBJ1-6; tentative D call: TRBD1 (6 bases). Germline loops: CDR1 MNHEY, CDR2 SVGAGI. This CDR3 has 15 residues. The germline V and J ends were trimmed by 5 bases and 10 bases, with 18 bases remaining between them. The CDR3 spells CASSQTRTAGSPLHF. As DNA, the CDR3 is TGTGCCAGCAGTCAGACTCGGACAGCTGGGTCACCCCTCCACTTT.

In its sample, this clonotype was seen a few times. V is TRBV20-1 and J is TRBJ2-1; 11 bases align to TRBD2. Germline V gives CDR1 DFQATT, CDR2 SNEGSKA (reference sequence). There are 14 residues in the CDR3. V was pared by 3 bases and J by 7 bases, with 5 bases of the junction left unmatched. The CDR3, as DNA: TGCAGTGCTAGCCTAGCGGGGGGAGCGAATGAGCAGTTCTTC. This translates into CSASLAGGANEQFF.

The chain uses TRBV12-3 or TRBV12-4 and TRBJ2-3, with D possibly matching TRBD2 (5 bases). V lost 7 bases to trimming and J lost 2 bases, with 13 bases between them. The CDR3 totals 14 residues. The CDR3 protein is CASTKTRATDTQYF. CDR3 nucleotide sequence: TGTGCCAGCACCAAGACGAGGGCCACAGATACGCAGTATTTT.

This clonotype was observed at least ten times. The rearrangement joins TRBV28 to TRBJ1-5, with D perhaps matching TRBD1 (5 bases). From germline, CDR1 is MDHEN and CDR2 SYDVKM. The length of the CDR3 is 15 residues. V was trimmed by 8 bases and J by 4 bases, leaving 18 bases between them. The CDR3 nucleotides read TGTGCCAGCCACCCGAACCCGGGGGGGAATCAGCCCCAGCATTTT. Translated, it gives CASHPNPGGNQPQHF.

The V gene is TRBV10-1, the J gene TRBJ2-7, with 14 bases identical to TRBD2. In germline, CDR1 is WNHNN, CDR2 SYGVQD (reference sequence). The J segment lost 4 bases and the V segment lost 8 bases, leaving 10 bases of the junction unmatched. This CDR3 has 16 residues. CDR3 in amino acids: CASPRRLAGGIYEQYF. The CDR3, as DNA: TGCGCCAGCCCGAGACGACTAGCGGGGGGGATTTACGAGCAGTACTTC.

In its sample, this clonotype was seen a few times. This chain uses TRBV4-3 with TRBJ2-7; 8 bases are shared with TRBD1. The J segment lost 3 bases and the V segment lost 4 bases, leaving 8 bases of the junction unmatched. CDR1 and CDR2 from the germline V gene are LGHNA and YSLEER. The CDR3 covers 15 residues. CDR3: CASSPGQGFVYEQYF. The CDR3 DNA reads TGCGCCAGCAGCCCCGGACAGGGATTCGTCTACGAGCAGTACTTC.

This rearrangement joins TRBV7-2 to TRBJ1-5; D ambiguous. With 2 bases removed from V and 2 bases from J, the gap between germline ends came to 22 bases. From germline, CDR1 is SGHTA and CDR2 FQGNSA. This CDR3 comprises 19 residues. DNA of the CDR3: TGTGCCAGCAGCTTAAGGACGCAAAAGGAAACAAAAGGCAATCAGCCCCAGCATTTT. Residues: CASSLRTQKETKGNQPQHF.

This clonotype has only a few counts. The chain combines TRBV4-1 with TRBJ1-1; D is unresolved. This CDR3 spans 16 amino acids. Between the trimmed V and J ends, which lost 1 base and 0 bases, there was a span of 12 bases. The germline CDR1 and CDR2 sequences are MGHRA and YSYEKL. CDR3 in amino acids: CASSQVGGRVNTEAFF. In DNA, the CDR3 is TGCGCCAGCAGCCAAGTGGGAGGGAGAGTGAACACTGAAGCTTTCTTT.

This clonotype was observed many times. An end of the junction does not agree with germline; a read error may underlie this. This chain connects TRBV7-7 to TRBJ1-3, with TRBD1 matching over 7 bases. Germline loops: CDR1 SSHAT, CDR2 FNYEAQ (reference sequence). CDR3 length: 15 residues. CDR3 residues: CASSLPGGAGNTIYF. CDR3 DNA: TGTGCTAGCAGCCTCCCAGGGGGGGCTGGAAACACCATATATTTT.

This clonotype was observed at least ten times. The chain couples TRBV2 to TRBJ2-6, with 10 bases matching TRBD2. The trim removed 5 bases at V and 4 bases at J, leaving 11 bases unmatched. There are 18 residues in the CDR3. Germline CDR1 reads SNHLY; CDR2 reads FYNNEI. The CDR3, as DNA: TGTGCCAGCAGTAGTGAGAGCGGGGGGGCGACCGGGGCCAACGTCCTGACTTTC. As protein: CASSSESGGATGANVLTF.

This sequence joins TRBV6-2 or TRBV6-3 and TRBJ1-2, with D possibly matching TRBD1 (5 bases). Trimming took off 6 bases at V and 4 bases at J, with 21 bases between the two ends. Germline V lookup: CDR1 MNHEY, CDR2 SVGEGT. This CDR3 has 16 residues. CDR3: CASSNTGELHSYGYTF. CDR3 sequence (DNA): TGTGCCAGCAGCAATACAGGCGAACTCCACTCCTATGGCTACACCTTC.

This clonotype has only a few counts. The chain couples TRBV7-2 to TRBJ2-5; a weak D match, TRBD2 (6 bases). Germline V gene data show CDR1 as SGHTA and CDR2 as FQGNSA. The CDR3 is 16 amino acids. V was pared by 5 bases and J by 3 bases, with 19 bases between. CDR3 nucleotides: TGTGCCAGCAGCCTACAATCGACGGGGGAGAAAGAGACCCAGTACTTC. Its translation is CASSLQSTGEKETQYF.

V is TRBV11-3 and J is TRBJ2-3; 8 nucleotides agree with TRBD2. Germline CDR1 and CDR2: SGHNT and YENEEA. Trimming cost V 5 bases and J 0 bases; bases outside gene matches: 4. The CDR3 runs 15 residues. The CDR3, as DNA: TGTGCCAGCAGCACGGGACTAGGAAGCACAGATACGCAGTATTTT. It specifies CASSTGLGSTDTQYF.